The 32 T cell receptor beta chains presented below share a single source sample, sequenced in a study of Graves' ophthalmopathy and Graves' hyperthyroidism. Amplifying from RNA transcripts, the study obtained TCR beta CDR3 regions. In the first round, RT-PCR was carried out with HTBI primers, and a multiplex PCR formed the second round. TCRdb analysed the multiplex PCR reads with MiXCR anew, one entry per CDR3 protein. Of hundreds of thousands of distinct CDR3 sequences in the sample, about 38% are singletons; the top ten hold 3% to 4%. The sequenced material came from peripheral blood. Source of these receptors: an adult man with Graves' ophthalmopathy.

This clonotype was counted many times. This chain uses TRBV12-3 or TRBV12-4 with TRBJ1-5; D may be TRBD1 (5 bases). Trimming left V 1 base short and J 3 bases short, with 10 bases between. The CDR3 loop spans 15 amino acids. CDR3 in amino acids: CASSLGTGPNQPQHF. In DNA, the CDR3 is TGTGCCAGCAGTTTAGGAACAGGTCCCAATCAGCCCCAGCATTTT.

This sequence joins TRBV7-6 and TRBJ2-2; no reliable D call. Germline V gene lookup returns CDR1 SGHVS and CDR2 FNYEAQ. Trimming stripped 8 bases from V and 0 bases from J, with 10 bases between. CDR3 size: 14 residues. DNA of the CDR3: TGTGCCAGCGGCCAGCGAACGAACACCGGGGAGCTGTTTTTT. Translating it yields CASGQRTNTGELFF.

The sample holds many counts of this clonotype. This chain links TRBV2 with TRBJ1-1; D is possibly TRBD1 (6 bases). Germline V gene lookup returns CDR1 SNHLY and CDR2 FYNNEI. V was clipped by 4 bases and J by 1 base, with 10 bases between them. The length of the CDR3 is 14 residues. Written as DNA, the CDR3 is TGTGCCAGCAGTGTCGAGGGGGGGAACACTGAAGCTTTCTTT. This translates into CASSVEGGNTEAFF. The full variable domain, with the rest looked up from reference TRBV2 and TRBJ1-1, is EPEVTQTPSHQVTQMGQEVILRCVPISNHLYFYWYRQILGQKVEFLVSFYNNEISEKSEIFDDQFSVERPDGSNFTLKIRSTKLEDSAMYFCASSVEGGNTEAFFGQGTRLTVV.

At least ten counts were recorded for this clonotype. The chain combines TRBV20-1 with TRBJ2-5; D remains ambiguous. Deletions cut 4 bases from V and 2 bases from J, with 20 bases between. Germline-derived CDR1 and CDR2 are DFQATT and SNEGSKA (reference sequence). The CDR3 is made up of 16 amino acids. The CDR3 DNA reads as TGCAGTGCTAATGTATGGGATCAGCGCGTACAAGAGACCCAGTACTTC. This codes for CSANVWDQRVQETQYF.

This clonotype was picked up many times. The J gene is TRBJ1-1, the V gene TRBV5-8; no definite D call. V lost 7 bases and J 0 bases, leaving 10 bases between the germline ends. The germline V gene has CDR1 SGHTS and CDR2 YDEGEE. This CDR3 contains 13 residues. The CDR3: CASYSLMNTEAFF. In DNA, the CDR3 is TGTGCCAGCTACTCATTGATGAACACTGAAGCTTTCTTT.

In its sample, this clonotype was seen many times. The V call is TRBV5-1, the J call TRBJ1-1, with D unclear. The CDR3 loop spans 13 amino acids. CDR1 SGHRS and CDR2 YFSETQ come from the germline V gene. V was clipped by 6 bases and J by 3 bases, with 12 bases between them. The CDR3 region has the DNA TGCGCCAGCAACAATCCGACGGACACTGAAGCTTTCTTT. Encoded protein: CASNNPTDTEAFF.

In its sample, this clonotype was seen a few times. The CDR3 sequence: CASSGGQYEKLFF. The CDR3 DNA reads TGTGCCAGCTCGGGCGGACAGTATGAAAAACTGTTTTTT. The gene calls are TRBV27 and TRBJ1-4; TRBD1 is a possible D gene (6 bases). The CDR3 spans 13 residues. Germline lookup yields CDR1 MNHEY and CDR2 SMNVEV (reference sequence). V lost 8 bases to trimming and J lost 6 bases, with 13 bases between them.

The chain is built from TRBV5-1 and TRBJ1-2; 8 bases are shared with TRBD1. CDR3 length equals 16 residues. The V gene end was trimmed by 0 bases and the J gene end by 6 bases; junction bases not matched to a gene: 10. Germline V CDR1 and CDR2: SGHRS, YFSETQ. CDR3 sequence (DNA): TGCGCCAGCAGCTTGGACAAGGGACAGGTGAGGAATGGCTACACCTTC. Translating it yields CASSLDKGQVRNGYTF.

This clonotype has more than one count but fewer than ten. The gene calls are TRBV29-1 and TRBJ2-1, with D perhaps TRBD1 or TRBD2 (5 bases each). Trimming pared 3 bases from V and 5 bases from J, leaving 14 bases between. The CDR3 is made up of 14 amino acids. Per germline, CDR1 SQVTM and CDR2 ANQGSEA. The CDR3 loop reads CSVETVSVHNEQFF. CDR3 nucleotide sequence: TGCAGCGTTGAGACAGTTAGCGTACACAATGAGCAGTTCTTC.

This clonotype has a count of ten or more. The chain employs TRBV5-1 and TRBJ1-6; tentatively, D is TRBD1 (5 bases). From germline, CDR1 is SGHRS and CDR2 YFSETQ. The germline V and J ends were trimmed by 0 bases and 9 bases, with 13 bases remaining between them. The length of the CDR3 is 15 residues. The DNA of the CDR3 is TGCGCCAGCAGCTTGGCCGGGGGGGATCGTTCACCCCTCCACTTT. This sequence encodes CASSLAGGDRSPLHF.

The DNA of the CDR3 is TGTGCCAGCATGACGGGAGCGTTCTATGGCTACACCTTC. Protein product: CASMTGAFYGYTF. The V and J genes are TRBV25-1 and TRBJ1-2; no reliable D call. Germline CDR1 reads MGHDK; CDR2 reads SYGVNS. This CDR3 contains 13 residues. The V and J ends lost 7 bases and 4 bases respectively, with 13 bases between them.

The V gene is TRBV25-1, the J gene TRBJ2-1; TRBD1 matches at 9 bases. The germline CDR1 and CDR2 sequences are MGHDK and SYGVNS. V lost 5 bases and J lost 6; bases outside the gene matches: 8. The length of the CDR3 is 15 residues. Here the CDR3 reads CASSPGDRVSNEQFF. CDR3 in DNA: TGTGCCAGCAGTCCGGGGGACAGGGTATCCAATGAGCAGTTCTTC.

CDR3 sequence: CASSLDHGDEQFF. The CDR3 DNA reads as TGTGCCAGCAGCCTAGACCACGGGGATGAGCAGTTCTTC. The chain carries TRBV7-9 and TRBJ2-1; TRBD2 is a possible D gene (5 bases). V was clipped by 5 bases and J by 8 bases, with 13 bases between them. Germline V lookup: CDR1 SEHNR, CDR2 FQNEAQ (reference sequence). The CDR3 consists of 13 residues.

This clonotype was detected ten times or more. The chain joins TRBV7-9 to TRBJ1-6; no clear D gene. This CDR3 comprises 16 residues. Per the germline V gene, CDR1 is SEHNR and CDR2 is FQNEAQ (reference sequence). Trimming shortened V by 5 bases and J by 10 bases, and 21 bases separated the two germline ends. CDR3 sequence reads: CASSEAPPFPSSPLHF. The CDR3 nucleotides are TGTGCCAGCAGCGAAGCCCCCCCATTTCCCTCCTCACCCCTCCACTTT.

This clonotype has a count of ten or more. The chain joins TRBV19 to TRBJ1-1; D is unresolved. The V and J ends lost 7 bases and 4 bases respectively, with 16 bases between them. This CDR3 has 14 amino acids. Germline V gene data show CDR1 as LNHDA and CDR2 as SQIVND (reference sequence). CDR3 loop: CASTSYKEGTEAFF. CDR3 in DNA: TGTGCCAGTACCTCATACAAGGAGGGCACTGAAGCTTTCTTT.

This chain uses TRBV2 with TRBJ1-1; the match to TRBD1 covers 8 bases. Germline V lookup: CDR1 SNHLY, CDR2 FYNNEI. The V gene end was trimmed by 8 bases and the J gene end by 4 bases; junction bases not matched to a gene: 9. The CDR3 has 14 amino acids. Here the CDR3 DNA reads TGTGCCAGCGAGCAGGACGGGACAGGCACTGAAGCTTTCTTT. This translates into CASEQDGTGTEAFF.

This clonotype was observed many times. This chain links TRBV5-1 with TRBJ2-7; the D gene is possibly TRBD2 (6 bases). Trimming cost V 5 bases and J 3 bases, with 15 bases left between them. Germline CDR1 SGHRS, CDR2 YFSETQ. CDR3 size: 14 residues. CDR3 loop: CASRARLVFYEQYF. The CDR3 DNA follows: TGCGCCAGCAGGGCCAGACTAGTTTTCTACGAGCAGTACTTC.

This clonotype was observed many times. This sequence joins TRBV7-9 and TRBJ2-6, with D perhaps TRBD1 (5 bases). This CDR3 has 13 residues. Germline V gene lookup returns CDR1 SEHNR and CDR2 FQNEAQ (reference sequence). Trimming removed 5 bases at V and 9 bases at J, with 11 bases between. CDR3 region: CASSPDSLNVLTF. Here the CDR3 DNA reads TGTGCCAGCAGCCCCGACAGCCTCAACGTCCTGACTTTC.

As for this clonotype: At one end the junction does not follow the germline gene, possibly because of a read error. V is TRBV2 and J is TRBJ2-6; 7 bases agree with TRBD1. CDR1 SNHLY and CDR2 FYNNEI come from the germline V gene. The CDR3 length is 16 residues. The chain's CDR3 is CASSGQGSSWANVLTF. CDR3 sequence (DNA): TGTGCCAGCAGTGGACAGGGATCCTCTTGGGCCAACGTCCTGACTTTC. The whole variable domain, remainder taken from reference TRBV2 and TRBJ2-6, is EPEVTQTPSHQVTQMGQEVILRCVPISNHLYFYWYRQILGQKVEFLVSFYNNEISEKSEIFDDQFSVERPDGSNFTLKIRSTKLEDSAMYFCASSGQGSSWANVLTFGAGSRLTVL.

This clonotype was detected many times. V gene TRBV11-1 combines with J gene TRBJ2-5, with 13 bases lining up with TRBD2. Germline values: CDR1 SGHAT, CDR2 FQDESV (reference sequence). Losses at the gene ends were 5 bases for V and 7 bases for J; bases not matched to a gene: 7. The CDR3 is 15 residues long. The CDR3 DNA is TGTGCCAGCAGCCCACTAGCGGGGGGGCCGTCGACCCAGTACTTC. This translates into CASSPLAGGPSTQYF.

This rearrangement joins TRBV2 to TRBJ2-7; TRBD1 matches at 8 bases. Matching the DNA end better, TRBJ2-5 makes the J call doubtful. The CDR3 has 13 amino acids. The germline CDR1 and CDR2 sequences are SNHLY and FYNNEI. CDR3 bases: TGTGCCAGCAACTACAGGGGGAGAGAGACCCAGTACTTC. Amino acids: CASNYRGRETQYF.

This clonotype came up many times. This chain joins TRBV7-2 and TRBJ2-5; 10 bases align to TRBD2. The germline V gene encodes CDR1 SGHTA and CDR2 FQGNSA. Trimming took 5 bases from V and 5 from J; bases not matched to a gene: 11. The length of the CDR3 is 16 residues. The CDR3 bases are TGTGCCAGCAGCCCCGGGACTAGCGAGGTTTGGGAGACCCAGTACTTC. As protein: CASSPGTSEVWETQYF.

This clonotype was counted ten times or more. The rearrangement joins TRBV10-3 to TRBJ2-5; D is undetermined. The CDR3 spans 12 residues. The germline CDR1 and CDR2 sequences are ENHRY and SYGVKD. The ends were cut back, 2 bases at V and 5 bases at J, with 6 bases in the middle. The CDR3 region has the DNA TGTGCCATCAGTGAGCAAGTGGAGACCCAGTACTTC. Translating it yields CAISEQVETQYF.

The J gene is TRBJ1-3, the V gene TRBV29-1; D is unresolved. V was shortened by 2 bases and J by 7 bases, with 6 bases between the two germline ends. The CDR3 has 11 amino acids. Germline lookup yields CDR1 SQVTM and CDR2 ANQGSEA. The CDR3 is CSVESSNTIYF. DNA for the CDR3: TGCAGCGTTGAAAGCTCGAACACCATATATTTT.

Ten or more counts support this clonotype. The J gene is TRBJ2-5, the V gene TRBV7-8; possible D gene TRBD1, 6 bases. CDR3 size: 18 residues. Trimming stripped 5 bases from V and 5 bases from J, with 27 bases between. The germline V gene encodes CDR1 SGHVS and CDR2 FQNEAQ. The CDR3 here is CASSRYRDPKRRLETQYF. CDR3 DNA: TGTGCCAGCAGCCGATACAGGGACCCAAAGAGACGGCTGGAGACCCAGTACTTC.

In DNA form, the CDR3 reads TGTGCCTGGAGGCCGGTGAACACTGAAGCTTTCTTT. As protein: CAWRPVNTEAFF. J is TRBJ1-1 and V is TRBV9, with unresolved D. The CDR3 sequence is 12 residues long. The V end was cut by 10 bases, the J end by 0 bases, with 10 bases between. Germline V gene lookup returns CDR1 SGDLS and CDR2 YYNGEE.

The CDR3: CASSLAVRSYNEQFF. CDR3 nucleotide sequence: TGCGCCAGCAGCTTGGCGGTCAGGTCATACAATGAGCAGTTCTTC. The chain has TRBV5-1 and TRBJ2-1; D remains ambiguous. CDR3 size: 15 residues. Germline CDR1 reads SGHRS; CDR2 reads YFSETQ. Deletions cut 0 bases from V and 4 bases from J, with 11 bases between.

The chain has TRBV7-2 and TRBJ2-7, with unresolved D. CDR3 length equals 15 residues. The ends were cut back, 4 bases at V and 1 base at J, with 14 bases in the middle. CDR1 and CDR2 (germline): SGHTA, FQGNSA. The CDR3 DNA reads TGTGCCAGCAGCTCCCCCTTTTTGATTTCCTACGAGCAGTACTTC. Translation: CASSSPFLISYEQYF.

The chain has TRBV5-6 and TRBJ2-7; 7 bases are a match to TRBD1. The CDR3 consists of 13 residues. Germline-derived CDR1 and CDR2 are SGHDT and YYEEEE. V lost 3 bases and J lost 5; bases outside the gene matches: 5. In DNA, the CDR3 is TGTGCCAGCAGCTACCTTACAGGGGACGAGCAGTACTTC. This sequence encodes CASSYLTGDEQYF.

This chain links TRBV10-3 with TRBJ1-5, with 10 bases that match TRBD1. This CDR3 is 16 amino acids long. Germline V gene lookup returns CDR1 ENHRY and CDR2 SYGVKD. After removal of 6 bases from V and 6 bases from J, the junction contained 11 bases not matched to a gene. The CDR3 coding sequence is TGTGCCATCAGGACAGGGGGCATGGTTGGGAGTCAGCCCCAGCATTTT. Translating gives CAIRTGGMVGSQPQHF.

This clonotype was seen repeatedly, ten times or more. This chain connects TRBV9 to TRBJ2-5; 12 nucleotides match TRBD1. The V gene end was trimmed by 3 bases and the J gene end by 5 bases; junction bases not matched to a gene: 5. In germline, CDR1 is SGDLS, CDR2 YYNGEE. This CDR3 spans 15 amino acids. CDR3 sequence (DNA): TGTGCCAGCAGCGCCGGGACAGGGGGCCGGGAGACCCAGTACTTC. Residues: CASSAGTGGRETQYF.

Many counts were recorded for this clonotype. The V gene is TRBV6-5, the J gene TRBJ2-5, with a weak D call TRBD1 (5 bases). Germline values: CDR1 MNHEY, CDR2 SVGAGI. This CDR3 comprises 13 residues. V lost 4 bases and J 4 bases, leaving 10 bases between the germline ends. Here the CDR3 DNA reads TGTGCCAGCAGTTGGCGACAGAGAGAGACCCAGTACTTC. Translating it yields CASSWRQRETQYF.